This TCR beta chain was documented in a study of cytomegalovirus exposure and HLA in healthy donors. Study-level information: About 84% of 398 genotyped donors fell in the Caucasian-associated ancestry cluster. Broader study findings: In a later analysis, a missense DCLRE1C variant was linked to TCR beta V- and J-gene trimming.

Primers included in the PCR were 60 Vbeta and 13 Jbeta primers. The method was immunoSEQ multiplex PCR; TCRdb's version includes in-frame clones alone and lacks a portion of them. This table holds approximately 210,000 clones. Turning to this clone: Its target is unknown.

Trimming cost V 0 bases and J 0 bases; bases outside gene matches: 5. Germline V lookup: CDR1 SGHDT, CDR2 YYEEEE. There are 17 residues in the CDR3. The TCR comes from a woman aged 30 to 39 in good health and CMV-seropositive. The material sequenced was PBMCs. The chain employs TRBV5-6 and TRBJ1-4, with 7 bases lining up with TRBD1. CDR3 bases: TGTGCCAGCAGCTTGGCCGGGACAGTTTCAACTAATGAAAAACTGTTTTTT. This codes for CASSLAGTVSTNEKLFF.